This T cell receptor beta chain was identified during a study of cytomegalovirus exposure and HLA in healthy donors. The CDR3 runs to 15 residues. V lost 5 bases, J lost 5 bases, and 6 bases stayed unmatched. Germline CDR1 is SEHNR and CDR2 is FQNEAQ (reference sequence). This clone was observed a single time. Researchers ran the PCR with 60 Vbeta and 13 Jbeta primers. The assay was immunoSEQ multiplex PCR, and TCRdb's table has in-frame clones only and misses some. The sample holds fewer than 150,000 clones, roughly 78% seen once. This chain joins TRBV7-9 and TRBJ1-4; 9 nucleotides agree with TRBD1. The specimen was PBMCs. The source is a man between 40 and 49 years old in good health and CMV-seronegative. CDR3 sequence: CASSLGDRENEKLFF. DNA of the CDR3: TGTGCCAGCAGCCTCGGGGACAGGGAGAATGAAAAACTGTTTTTT.